This T cell receptor (beta chain) was sequenced for a study of blood T cell repertoires in COVID-19. Here immunoSEQ multiplex PCR was the method, and the copy in TCRdb shows in-frame clones only, minus some. The data show about 340,000 clones, with about 90% seen just once and under 3.5% held by the top ten. Germline lookup yields CDR1 SGHRS and CDR2 YFSETQ. V lost 0 bases to trimming and J lost 4 bases; unmatched junction nucleotides: 2. The CDR3 is 15 residues long. Sequencing input: peripheral blood. The origin of this receptor is a woman in her late teens or twenties who had recovered from COVID-19. The chain links TRBV5-1 to TRBJ2-2; the match to TRBD1 covers 8 bases. The CDR3 DNA reads as TGCGCCAGCAGCTTGGGCGGACAGGGCACCGGGGAGCTGTTTTTT. This translates into CASSLGGQGTGELFF.